This T cell receptor beta chain was identified in a study of identical twins. TCRdb independently ran MiXCR on the 5' RACE reads; one entry per CDR3 protein. The sample includes roughly 710,000 distinct CDR3 sequences, around 6% of them seen just once. As for this clonotype: No antigen is known for it. This may arise from a read error, as a much more abundant clone is one base away.

CDR3 size: 12 residues. Germline V gene lookup returns CDR1 SQVTM and CDR2 ANQGSEA. Overall study results and limits: Twins showed weaker excess sharing in their beta out-of-frame sequences. Carriage of fewer insertions was seen in abundant cord blood beta clonotypes, whereas memory repertoires showed none.

The sequencing input was naive T cells sorted from blood. The TCR sequence derives from a man between 18 and 29 years old in good health. This rearrangement joins TRBV29-1 to TRBJ2-3; D remains unclear. The CDR3 DNA reads TGCAGCGTTGAAGGGTTGGTAGATACGCGGTATTTT. This codes for CSVEGLVDTRYF.